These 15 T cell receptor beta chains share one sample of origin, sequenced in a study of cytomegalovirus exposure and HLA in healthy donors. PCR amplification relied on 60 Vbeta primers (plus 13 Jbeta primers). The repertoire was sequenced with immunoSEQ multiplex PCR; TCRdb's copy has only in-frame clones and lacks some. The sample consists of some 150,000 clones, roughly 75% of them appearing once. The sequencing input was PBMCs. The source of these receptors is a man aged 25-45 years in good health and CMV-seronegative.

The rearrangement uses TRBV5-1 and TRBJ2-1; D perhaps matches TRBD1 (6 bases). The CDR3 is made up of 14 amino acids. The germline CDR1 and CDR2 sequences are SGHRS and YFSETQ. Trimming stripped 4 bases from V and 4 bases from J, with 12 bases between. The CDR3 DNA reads TGCGCCAGCAGCCCCCTGGACAGTTACAATGAGCAGTTCTTC. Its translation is CASSPLDSYNEQFF.

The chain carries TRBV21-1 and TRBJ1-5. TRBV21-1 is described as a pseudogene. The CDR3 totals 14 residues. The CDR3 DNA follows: TGTGCCAGCAGCAACCCGTTTCGCAATCAGCCCCAGCATTTT. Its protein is CASSNPFRNQPQHF.

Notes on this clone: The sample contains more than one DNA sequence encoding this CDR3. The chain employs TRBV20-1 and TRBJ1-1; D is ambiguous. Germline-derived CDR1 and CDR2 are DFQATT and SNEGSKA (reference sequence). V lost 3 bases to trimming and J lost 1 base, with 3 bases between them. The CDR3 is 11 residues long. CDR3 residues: CSASRNTEAFF. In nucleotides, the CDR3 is TGCAGTGCTAGTCGGAACACTGAAGCTTTCTTT.

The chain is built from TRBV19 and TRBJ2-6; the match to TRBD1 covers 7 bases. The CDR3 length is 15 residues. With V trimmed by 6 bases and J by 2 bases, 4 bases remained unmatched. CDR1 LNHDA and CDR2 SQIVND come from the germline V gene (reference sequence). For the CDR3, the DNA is TGTGCCAGTAGCCTTCAGGGGGCTGGGGCCAACGTCCTGACTTTC. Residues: CASSLQGAGANVLTF.

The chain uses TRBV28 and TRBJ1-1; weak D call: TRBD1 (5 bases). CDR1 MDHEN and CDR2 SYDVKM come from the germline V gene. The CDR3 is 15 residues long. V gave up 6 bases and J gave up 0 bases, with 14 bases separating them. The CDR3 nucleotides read TGTGCCAGCAGCCAGGGAGGCAGAATGAACACTGAAGCTTTCTTT. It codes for CASSQGGRMNTEAFF.

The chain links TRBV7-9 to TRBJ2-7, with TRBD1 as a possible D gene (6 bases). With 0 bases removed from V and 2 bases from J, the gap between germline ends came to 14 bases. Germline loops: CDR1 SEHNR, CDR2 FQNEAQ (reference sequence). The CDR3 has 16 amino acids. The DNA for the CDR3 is TGTGCCAGCAGCTTAGCGGGTAGGGACAAGACCTACGAGCAGTACTTC. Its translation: CASSLAGRDKTYEQYF.

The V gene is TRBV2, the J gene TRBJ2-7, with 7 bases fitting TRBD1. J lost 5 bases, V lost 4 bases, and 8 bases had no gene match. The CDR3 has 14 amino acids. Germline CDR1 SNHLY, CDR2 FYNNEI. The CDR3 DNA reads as TGTGCCAGCAGTGTCGGGACAGCCGGCCACGAGCAGTACTTC. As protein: CASSVGTAGHEQYF.

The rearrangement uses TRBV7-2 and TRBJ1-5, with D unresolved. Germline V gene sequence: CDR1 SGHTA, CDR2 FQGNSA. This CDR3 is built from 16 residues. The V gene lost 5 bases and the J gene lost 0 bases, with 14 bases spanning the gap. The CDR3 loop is CASSLFGGYSNQPQHF. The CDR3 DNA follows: TGTGCCAGCAGCCTCTTCGGTGGTTATAGCAATCAGCCCCAGCATTTT. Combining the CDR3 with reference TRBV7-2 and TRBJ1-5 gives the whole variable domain GAGVSQSPSNKVTEKGKDVELRCDPISGHTALYWYRQSLGQGLEFLIYFQGNSAPDKSGLPSDRFSAERTGGSVSTLTIQRTQQEDSAVYLCASSLFGGYSNQPQHFGDGTRLSIL.

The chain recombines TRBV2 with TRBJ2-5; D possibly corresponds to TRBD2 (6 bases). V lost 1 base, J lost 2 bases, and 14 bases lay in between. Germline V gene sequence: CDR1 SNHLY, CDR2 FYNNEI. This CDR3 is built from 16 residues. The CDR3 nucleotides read TGTGCCAGCAGTGAAGAGTTCGGGGGAGGACAAGAGACCCAGTACTTC. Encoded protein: CASSEEFGGGQETQYF.

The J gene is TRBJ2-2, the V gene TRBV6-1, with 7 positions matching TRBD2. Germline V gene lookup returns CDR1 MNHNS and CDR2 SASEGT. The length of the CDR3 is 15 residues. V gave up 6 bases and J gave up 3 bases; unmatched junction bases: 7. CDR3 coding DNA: TGTGCCAGCAGGCAAGCGGGACGTTACACCGGGGAGCTGTTTTTT. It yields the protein CASRQAGRYTGELFF.

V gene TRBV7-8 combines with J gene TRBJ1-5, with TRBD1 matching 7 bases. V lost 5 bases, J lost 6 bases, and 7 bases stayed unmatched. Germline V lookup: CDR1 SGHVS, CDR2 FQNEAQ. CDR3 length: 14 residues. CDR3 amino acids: CASSHDRVAQPQHF. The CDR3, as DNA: TGTGCCAGCAGCCACGACAGGGTGGCTCAGCCCCAGCATTTT. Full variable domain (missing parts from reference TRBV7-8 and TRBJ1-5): GAGVSQSPRYKVAKRGQDVALRCDPISGHVSLFWYQQALGQGPEFLTYFQNEAQLDKSGLPSDRFFAERPEGSVSTLKIQRTQQEDSAVYLCASSHDRVAQPQHFGDGTRLSIL.

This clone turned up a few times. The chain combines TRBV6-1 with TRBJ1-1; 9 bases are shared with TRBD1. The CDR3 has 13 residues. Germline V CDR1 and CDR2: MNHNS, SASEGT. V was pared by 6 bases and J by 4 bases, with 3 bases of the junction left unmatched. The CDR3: CASSDRGTTEAFF. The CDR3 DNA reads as TGTGCCAGCAGCGACAGGGGGACCACTGAAGCTTTCTTT.

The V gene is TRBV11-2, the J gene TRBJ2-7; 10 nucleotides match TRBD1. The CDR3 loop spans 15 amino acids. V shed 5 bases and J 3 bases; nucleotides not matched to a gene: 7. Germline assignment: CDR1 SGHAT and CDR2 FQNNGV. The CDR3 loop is CASSGEWTGGYEQYF. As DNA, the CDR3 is TGTGCCAGCAGCGGAGAATGGACAGGGGGCTACGAGCAGTACTTC.

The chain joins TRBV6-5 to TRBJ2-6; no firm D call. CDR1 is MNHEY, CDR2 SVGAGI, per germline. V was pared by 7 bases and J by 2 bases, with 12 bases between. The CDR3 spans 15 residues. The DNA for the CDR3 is TGTGCCAGCACTCCAATCGAGGCTGGGGCCAACGTCCTGACTTTC. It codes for CASTPIEAGANVLTF.

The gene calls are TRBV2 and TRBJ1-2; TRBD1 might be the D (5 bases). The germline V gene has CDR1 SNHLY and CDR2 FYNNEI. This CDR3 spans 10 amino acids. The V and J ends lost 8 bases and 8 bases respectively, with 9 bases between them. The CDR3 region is CASGTEGYTF. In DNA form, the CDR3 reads TGTGCCAGCGGGACTGAGGGCTACACCTTC.